The source of this T cell receptor (beta chain) is a study of cytomegalovirus exposure and HLA in healthy donors (dated by TCRdb to 2015 to 2018). A note on the overall study: In an earlier analysis of 587 of the donors, approximately 260 Gb of sequence data and 117 million unique TCR beta sequences from 150 million to 200 million T cells were reported. An early release that covered some 640 HLA-typed donors contained about 300 gigabases of sequencing data and tens of millions of unique TCR sequences. Among the roughly 390 genotyped donors, approximately 77% belonged to the genetic ancestry cluster associated with self-reported Caucasian donors. The study was designed to test whether signatures of past pathogen exposure could be identified by cataloging public T cell receptors. Using immunosequencing, the study profiled T cell repertoires from about 620 subjects and related those repertoires to cytomegalovirus serostatus. In addition to the first cohort of 650 to 750 subjects, a separate validation cohort of about 120 different subjects was used. High-throughput TCR immunosequencing, statistical association of individual TCRs with disease status, and machine learning were combined to predict cytomegalovirus infection status. A later analysis re-examined previously published TCR beta repertoires from about 670 donors and added high-resolution HLA genotyping to investigate patterns of TCR occurrence. Rather than drawing on any new phenotypic data, the later analysis identified candidate immune exposures from TCR beta sequences and the way those sequences occurred across donors. An earlier analysis of roughly 580 of the donors used high-throughput TCR beta sequencing to judge whether each TCR beta V gene segment behaved as functional or pseudogenic. Alongside the repertoire data, information on donor age, sex, ethnicity and CMV serostatus was compiled. In a later genetic analysis, genome-wide SNP genotypes for about three fifths of the 666 donors were used, and that subset was treated as a discovery cohort. Every discovery cohort repertoire had been produced on one sequencing platform. Both class I and class II loci were covered by HLA typing, at four-digit resolution. The number of donors typed differed by locus, with roughly 629-640 for A, B, C, DRB1 and DQB1, roughly 520 for DQA1, 600 to 610 for DPA1, and some 470 for DPB1. Four to six DR-DQ haplotypes were handled as single units for association and clustering, since linkage in the cohort was strong. On average, around 200,000 unique TCR beta nucleotide sequences were sequenced per donor among some 430 genotyped donors of the cohort, with roughly 18% of those sequences being non-productive.

The cohort comprised around 700 healthy bone marrow donors. All cohort members were sampled while nominally healthy, although unrecorded immune exposures were likely present. The donor tested CMV seropositive, placing the donor among the 250 to 300 seropositive members of the cohort. A peripheral blood sample was collected from each donor, and TCR beta sequencing was performed on peripheral blood mononuclear cells. The Qiagen DNeasy Blood Extraction Kit was used to extract genomic DNA from the blood cell samples. Library construction relied on the immunoSEQ multiplex PCR assay. For the multiplex PCR, a mixture combining 60 forward primers for TCR Vbeta segments and 13 reverse primers for TCR Jbeta segments was used. The CDR3 region of rearranged TCR beta genes was amplified from genomic DNA by a multiplex PCR assay. On the Illumina HiSeq System, the amplified TCR beta libraries were sequenced as 87-base-pair reads. Regarding the original processing steps: A later analysis tallied tens of millions of unique TCR beta chains across the roughly 610 repertoires, and approximately 11 million of those chains were shared by two or more donors. Raw reads were error-corrected and collapsed into unique sequences with a nearest-neighbor algorithm that merged closely related sequences to remove PCR and sequencing errors. To assign V, D and J gene segments, CDR3 sequences were aligned to IMGT reference sequences. For a sequence to be retained, a match of at least six nucleotides was required to both a V gene segment and a J gene segment. Rearrangements were classified as productive when the CDR3 lacked stop codons and remained in frame with V and J, and all other rearrangements were classified as non-productive. CDR3 was defined by IMGT convention, running from the second conserved V-encoded cysteine to the conserved J-encoded phenylalanine. The earlier analysis of 587 of the donors excluded sequences that lacked an unambiguous match to a single V gene segment. In an earlier analysis of several hundred of the donors, V segments were called functional above 56.7% productive rearrangements and were called segregating when the between-donor standard deviation exceeded 5%. A statistical classification framework was built for diagnosing cytomegalovirus status from the catalog of TCR beta chain sequences. V and J gene assignment, in a later analysis, came from comparing TCR nucleotide sequences with IMGT/GENE-DB human TR gene sequences. The TCRdist pipeline was used in a later analysis to assign CDR3 sequences and most-parsimonious VDJ recombination scenarios. In a later analysis, each TCR beta chain was defined by its CDR3 amino acid sequence together with its V-gene family, and reads lacking a unique V-gene family were excluded. To address suspected cross-contamination and a sequencing artifact, a later analysis removed 592 highly shared, low-generation-probability nucleotide sequences. In a later analysis, a clonal expansion index was calculated for each public chain from normalized within-repertoire ranks of inferred template counts. In a later analysis, generation probabilities were computed with a VDJ recombination model fitted to out-of-frame rearrangements, and the resulting probabilities were checked against IGoR. A later analysis scored TCR-TCR, TCR-HLA and TCR-CMV co-occurrence with hypergeometric tests, applying a repertoire-size bias correction to TCR pairs. False discovery rates were estimated in a later analysis by permuting HLA or CMV assignments 20 times. In a later analysis, co-occurring TCRs were grouped with DBSCAN, and TCRdist sequence similarity was added when clustering was performed within HLA-allele-positive subsets. For co-occurrence clustering, repertoires with fewer than 30,000 or more than 120,000 public chains were excluded, along with five repertoires with anomalous nucleotide sharing. TCRdb mirrors the immuneACCESS table, restricted to in-frame sequences. Some clones are absent from its copies; in checked studies, under half trace to an unresolved V gene, and the reason for the others is unknown. V, J and clone size reflect that table, while D and trimming were determined from the DNA. The sample yields around 240,000 clones; roughly 80% were counted once. 5% to 6.5% of the sample goes to the ten largest clones.

Cut back by 0 bases and 6 bases, the V and J ends lie 9 bases apart. Looking up the germline V gene yields CDR1 SGHRS and CDR2 YFSETQ. Counted from cysteine to phenylalanine, this CDR3 has 13 amino acids. Here the CDR3 DNA is all that survives: 39 bases in frame from base 1. Points on this clone: Its antigen remains undetermined. No base quality information exists; no much larger clone differs at one position.

The investigation overall reported the following: Correlated functional status among segregating V segments might reflect linkage disequilibrium, but an unknown experimental factor could not be ruled out. While some public TCRs were present in many individuals, most TCR sequences turned up only very rarely across donors. An earlier analysis of approximately 500 of the donors showed that most TCR beta V segments appeared in productive rearrangements either about 90% or about 30% of the time, which broadly matched IMGT annotations. A further reported finding was that TCR beta sequences accurately predicted the HLA-A and HLA-B alleles for most subjects in the first cohort. Strong co-occurrence of HLA alleles, especially DR and DQ, made assigning TCR associations to individual alleles difficult. According to a later analysis, parvovirus B19, influenza, CMV and Epstein-Barr virus appeared linked to several top co-occurrence clusters. According to a later genetic analysis, donors in an Asian-associated ancestry cluster had fewer N-insertions in productive TCRs than the approximately 650-donor mean. The only immune exposure information available for the cohort was CMV serostatus. In a later analysis, most CMV-associated TCR beta chains were found to appear HLA-restricted, with HLA associations seemingly driven largely by CMV exposure. Because HLA typing was missing for some donors at each locus, association tests included only the typed subset. At a false discovery rate of 0.05, a later analysis linked 16,000 or so TCR beta sequences to specific HLA alleles. The classifier was reported to diagnose cytomegalovirus status with high specificity and sensitivity in both the original and validation cohorts. According to the authors, the approach could potentially be generalized to other disease states and immunological phenotypes. A cluster of highly shared sequence variants was judged likely to be a technical artifact of the sequencing pipeline. V-gene and J-gene trimming of TCR beta chains was associated with a missense DCLRE1C variant in a later genetic analysis, and the association was replicated in an independent cohort. In vitro tests confirmed that a few of the cytomegalovirus-associated TCR beta chains recognize cytomegalovirus antigens. Presence/absence analyses assumed roughly uniform sequencing depth across donors, an assumption that may not hold. Seventeen rarely observed V segments, including chromosome 9 orphons, were excluded from the earlier analysis of several hundred of the donors because counts were too low. According to a later analysis, TCR association rates differed among HLA loci, with DRB1 alleles showing the most associated TCRs and HLA-C alleles showing the fewest. In the study, some 160 TCR beta chains were listed as associated with cytomegalovirus. A later analysis found that HLA-associated TCR beta chains were more clonally expanded and had lower generation probabilities than equally common non-associated chains. Some IMGT-functional V segments, including TRBV6-2 and TRBV6-3, could not be distinguished by the 87-base-pair reads and were therefore excluded. In this cohort, only TCR beta chains were sequenced, and detectable features were limited by the absence of alpha or paired-chain data.

Sequences were obtained from PBMCs. This sequence was found in a woman aged 40 to 50 in good health and CMV-seropositive. The rearranged segments are TRBV5-1 and TRBJ1-2; the D gene remains uncertain. The DNA sequence is TGCGCCAGCAGCTTGGACCGAGAGAATGGCTACACCTTC. Its translation is CASSLDRENGYTF.